The 4 T cell receptor beta chains below come from one sample, sequenced in a study. TCRdb fed the 5' RACE reads into MiXCR, producing one record per CDR3 protein. The sample has about 41,000 distinct CDR3 sequences, around 30% seen once. Specimen: memory CD4+ T cells sorted from a lymph node. Regarding subset: memory CD4+ T cells, CD4+CD45RO+CD25-. The receptors shown here come from a female donor with breast cancer.

This clonotype has more than one count but fewer than ten. The chain carries TRBV20-1 and TRBJ2-3; no clear D. This CDR3 contains 14 residues. Trimming removed 7 bases at V and 4 bases at J, with 18 bases between. Germline assignment: CDR1 DFQATT and CDR2 SNEGSKA (reference sequence). The CDR3 reads CSVSMPNSPDTQYF. Written as DNA, the CDR3 is TGCAGTGTATCCATGCCCAACAGTCCAGATACGCAGTATTTT.

The genes are TRBV3-1 and TRBJ2-3; possibly TRBD1 or TRBD2 for D (6 bases each). V was trimmed by 0 bases and J by 0 bases, leaving 16 bases between them. Germline CDR1 reads LGHDT; CDR2 reads YNNKEL (reference sequence). The CDR3 loop spans 18 amino acids. The CDR3 is CASSQERGGGGSTDTQYF. DNA of the CDR3: TGTGCCAGCAGCCAAGAACGGGGCGGAGGGGGTAGCACAGATACGCAGTATTTT.

In its sample, this clonotype was seen a few times. V usage is TRBV4-1 and J usage is TRBJ2-7; 8 nucleotides line up with TRBD1. The CDR3 is 20 amino acids. Trimming at V came to 0 bases and at J to 4 bases, leaving 20 bases not matched to a gene. CDR1 and CDR2 (germline): MGHRA, YSYEKL. The CDR3 reads CASSQDLVRQGSLVGYEQYF. As DNA, the CDR3 is TGCGCCAGCAGCCAAGATCTCGTGAGACAGGGGTCATTGGTTGGTTACGAGCAGTACTTC.

Turning to this clonotype: Germline and junction disagree at one end, which may indicate a read error. This chain connects TRBV4-1 to TRBJ1-1; D gene unclear. Per the germline V gene, CDR1 is MGHRA and CDR2 is YSYEKL. This CDR3 region has 18 residues. In DNA form, the CDR3 reads TGCGCCAGCAGCCAAGAAGGTCAGGACGCAAGTATGAACGCTGAAGCTTTCTTT. Translating gives CASSQEGQDASMNAEAFF.